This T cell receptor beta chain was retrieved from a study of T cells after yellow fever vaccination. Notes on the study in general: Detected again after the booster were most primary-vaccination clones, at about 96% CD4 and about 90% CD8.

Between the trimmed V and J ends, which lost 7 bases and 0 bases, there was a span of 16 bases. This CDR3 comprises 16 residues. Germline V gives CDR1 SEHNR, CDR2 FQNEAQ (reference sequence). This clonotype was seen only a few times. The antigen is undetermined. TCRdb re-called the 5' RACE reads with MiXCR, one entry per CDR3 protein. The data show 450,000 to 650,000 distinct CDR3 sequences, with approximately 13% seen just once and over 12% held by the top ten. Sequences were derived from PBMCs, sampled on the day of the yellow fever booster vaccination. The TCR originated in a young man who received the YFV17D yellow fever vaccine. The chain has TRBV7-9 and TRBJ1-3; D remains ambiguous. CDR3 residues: CASKKYGRDSGNTIYF. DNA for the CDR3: TGTGCCAGCAAGAAGTATGGGCGGGACTCTGGAAACACCATATATTTT.